The 19 T cell receptor beta chains below all came from one sample that was sequenced in a study of blood T cell repertoires in COVID-19. Method: immunoSEQ multiplex PCR; TCRdb's copy keeps in-frame clones and lacks some. The table has 160,000 or so clones, roughly 90% seen once. The sequenced material came from peripheral blood. These receptors all come from a man between 60 and 75 years old with acute or convalescent COVID-19.

The chain carries TRBV27 and TRBJ2-7, with D tentatively TRBD2 (6 bases). Germline values: CDR1 MNHEY, CDR2 SMNVEV (reference sequence). The ends were cut back, 0 bases at V and 7 bases at J, with 13 bases in the middle. The CDR3 is 14 amino acids. CDR3 residues: CASSLSARGGEQYF. The CDR3 coding sequence is TGTGCCAGCAGTTTATCGGCGCGGGGTGGGGAGCAGTACTTC.

V usage is TRBV19 and J usage is TRBJ1-1; possible D gene TRBD1, 6 bases. Germline CDR1 and CDR2: LNHDA and SQIVND (reference sequence). V was trimmed by 7 bases and J by 8 bases, leaving 11 bases between them. The CDR3 is made up of 11 amino acids. The CDR3 sequence: CASTPGVEAFF. Written as DNA, the CDR3 is TGTGCCAGTACCCCAGGGGTAGAAGCTTTCTTT.

The chain employs TRBV15 and TRBJ1-1; D perhaps matches TRBD1 (6 bases). Germline values: CDR1 LNHNV, CDR2 YYDKDF (reference sequence). Trimming shortened V by 5 bases and J by 8 bases, and 12 bases separated the two germline ends. The CDR3 is made up of 12 amino acids. The CDR3, as DNA: TGTGCCACCAGCGTCGTCAGGGGAGAAGCTTTCTTT. Protein: CATSVVRGEAFF.

The chain links TRBV7-3 to TRBJ2-3; the match to TRBD2 covers 8 bases. The V and J ends lost 3 bases and 5 bases, in that order; junction bases with no gene match: 7. This CDR3 comprises 15 residues. The germline V gene has CDR1 SGHTA and CDR2 FQGTGA. The CDR3 protein is CASSFTGGPRDTQYF. The DNA for the CDR3 is TGTGCCAGCAGCTTTACGGGGGGGCCTAGAGATACGCAGTATTTT.

The chain couples TRBV9 to TRBJ1-3, with D perhaps TRBD1 (5 bases). The CDR3 runs 15 residues. Between the trimmed V and J ends, which lost 0 bases and 4 bases, there was a span of 11 bases. Germline CDR1 and CDR2: SGDLS and YYNGEE. In nucleotides, the CDR3 is TGTGCCAGCAGCGTAGGCCAGGGCCAGGGAAACACCATATATTTT. Amino acid sequence: CASSVGQGQGNTIYF.

This rearrangement joins TRBV12-3 or TRBV12-4 to TRBJ2-3; D is ambiguous. The CDR3 consists of 12 residues. Trimming pared 5 bases from V and 5 bases from J, leaving 8 bases between. The CDR3 DNA sequence: TGTGCCAGCAGTCCAGGTGGAGATACGCAGTATTTT. It is translated as CASSPGGDTQYF.

The V call is TRBV19, the J call TRBJ1-5; D might be TRBD1 (5 bases). The CDR3 extends over 15 amino acids. Germline values: CDR1 LNHDA, CDR2 SQIVND (reference sequence). With 5 bases removed from V and 1 base from J, the gap between germline ends came to 12 bases. This CDR3 reads CASSPGLLSNQPQHF. The CDR3 DNA reads TGTGCCAGTAGTCCGGGACTCCTGAGCAATCAGCCCCAGCATTTT.

This clone was observed a single time. This chain uses TRBV3-1 (or the pseudogene TRBV3-2) with TRBJ2-7; tentatively, D is TRBD1 (5 bases). CDR3 size: 11 residues. The germline V gene has CDR1 LGHDT and CDR2 YNNKEL (reference sequence). Trimming cost V 1 base and J 10 bases, with 8 bases left between them. The CDR3: CASSQATAQYF. The CDR3 bases are TGTGCCAGCAGCCAAGCGACAGCTCAGTACTTC.

The gene calls are TRBV7-9 and TRBJ1-1; D is unclear. The germline V gene encodes CDR1 SEHNR and CDR2 FQNEAQ (reference sequence). The CDR3 runs 13 residues. Trimming took off 3 bases at V and 3 bases at J, with 8 bases between the two ends. As DNA, the CDR3 is TGTGCCAGCAGCTTGCAGGAGGACACTGAAGCTTTCTTT. Its protein is CASSLQEDTEAFF.

V usage is TRBV5-6 and J usage is TRBJ1-1; 9 nucleotides agree with TRBD1. The germline CDR1 and CDR2 sequences are SGHDT and YYEEEE. Trimming took 3 bases from V and 4 from J; bases not matched to a gene: 4. This CDR3 is built from 14 residues. The CDR3: CASSWGTGITEAFF. Written as DNA, the CDR3 is TGTGCCAGCAGCTGGGGGACAGGGATCACTGAAGCTTTCTTT. Variable domain in full (rest from reference TRBV5-6 and TRBJ1-1): DAGVTQSPTHLIKTRGQQVTLRCSPKSGHDTVSWYQQALGQGPQFIFQYYEEEERQRGNFPDRFSGHQFPNYSSELNVNALLLGDSALYLCASSWGTGITEAFFGQGTRLTVV.

The CDR3 DNA reads TGTGCCAGCAGCTGGACAGGGGGAGGTCAGCCCCAGCATTTT. It translates to CASSWTGGGQPQHF. The gene calls are TRBV5-5 and TRBJ1-5, with 10 bases identical to TRBD1. V shed 3 bases and J 6 bases; nucleotides not matched to a gene: 3. CDR3 length: 14 residues. CDR1 is SGHKS, CDR2 YYEKEE, per germline (reference sequence). Complete variable domain (other parts from reference TRBV5-5 and TRBJ1-5): DAGVTQSPTHLIKTRGQQVTLRCSPISGHKSVSWYQQVLGQGPQFIFQYYEKEERGRGNFPDRFSARQFPNYSSELNVNALLLGDSALYLCASSWTGGGQPQHFGDGTRLSIL.

The chain combines TRBV24-1 with TRBJ1-2; 7 positions match TRBD1. CDR1 is KGHDR and CDR2 is SFDVKD in the germline V gene. V trimming: 4 bases; J trimming: 7 bases; junction bases outside the gene matches: 8. The CDR3 consists of 14 residues. The CDR3 DNA sequence: TGTGCCACCAGTGACGCGACAGGGCTGGGTGGCTACACCTTC. Translation: CATSDATGLGGYTF.

The count of this clone is one. CDR3 sequence reads: CASSPNLGDSLYGYTF. CDR3 coding DNA: TGTGCCAGCAGCCCAAACCTAGGGGACAGCCTATATGGCTACACCTTC. The genes are TRBV14 and TRBJ1-2; 7 nucleotides agree with TRBD1. This CDR3 comprises 16 residues. Germline values: CDR1 SGHDN, CDR2 FVKESK. V lost 4 bases, J lost 5 bases, and 13 bases stayed unmatched.

The V and J genes are TRBV6-5 and TRBJ2-2; D is undetermined. Looked up from germline, CDR1 is MNHEY and CDR2 is SVGAGI. The CDR3 has 14 amino acids. Trimming removed 6 bases at V and 0 bases at J, with 8 bases between. CDR3 in DNA: TGTGCCAGCAGGGCGCTAGCGAACACCGGGGAGCTGTTTTTT. Translation: CASRALANTGELFF.

This chain joins TRBV27 and TRBJ1-3; D may be TRBD1 (6 bases). Germline lookup yields CDR1 MNHEY and CDR2 SMNVEV (reference sequence). This CDR3 is built from 14 residues. V lost 5 bases and J 4 bases, leaving 12 bases between the germline ends. In nucleotides, the CDR3 is TGTGCCAGCAGTCAAGGGGGAGCGGGAAACACCATATATTTT. Its protein product is CASSQGGAGNTIYF.

The CDR3 DNA is TGTGCCATCAGTGCGGGACAGGGGGCTACCGGGTCTGGAAACACCATATATTTT. Translation gives CAISAGQGATGSGNTIYF. The rearrangement links TRBV10-3 to TRBJ1-3, with 12 bases lining up with TRBD1. Germline V lookup: CDR1 ENHRY, CDR2 SYGVKD. With 4 bases clipped from V and 1 base from J, the junction kept 8 bases outside the gene matches. This CDR3 is 18 amino acids long.

V usage is TRBV11-2 and J usage is TRBJ2-3; possibly TRBD1 for D (5 bases). This CDR3 has 16 amino acids. The germline gives CDR1 SGHAT, CDR2 FQNNGV. V lost 5 bases and J 2 bases, leaving 17 bases between the germline ends. This chain's CDR3 is CASSLQWGALTDTQYF. DNA for the CDR3: TGTGCCAGCAGCCTCCAATGGGGCGCGCTCACAGATACGCAGTATTTT.

The chain joins TRBV20-1 to TRBJ1-4, with D perhaps matching TRBD1 (5 bases). The germline V and J ends were trimmed by 3 bases and 4 bases, with 15 bases remaining between them. CDR1 and CDR2 (germline): DFQATT, SNEGSKA (reference sequence). This CDR3 spans 15 amino acids. In DNA form, the CDR3 reads TGCAGTGCTAGTATTCGACAGTCGGTTAATGAAAAACTGTTTTTT. Protein: CSASIRQSVNEKLFF.

The chain is built from TRBV19 and TRBJ2-7, with TRBD1 identical over 10 bases. The CDR3 has 16 residues. The trim removed 3 bases at V and 4 bases at J, leaving 9 bases unmatched. Germline CDR1 and CDR2: LNHDA and SQIVND (reference sequence). CDR3 bases: TGTGCCAGTAGTATCTCTGGGACAGGGGTTTTATACGAGCAGTACTTC. Protein product: CASSISGTGVLYEQYF.